This paragraph covers one T cell receptor (beta chain) sequence. This entry comes from a study of cytomegalovirus exposure and HLA in healthy donors. The CDR3 has 12 residues. Germline CDR1 reads SQVTM; CDR2 reads ANQGSEA. The J segment lost 0 bases and the V segment lost 7 bases, leaving 0 bases of the junction unmatched. Clones were sequenced by immunoSEQ multiplex PCR, and TCRdb holds only the in-frame ones, with some missing. The sample contains roughly 330,000 clones, 75% to 90% of which appear only once. The TCR sequence derives from a woman younger than 45 in good health and CMV-seropositive. The sequencing sample was made of PBMCs. J is TRBJ2-7 and V is TRBV29-1; 10 bases fit TRBD2. The CDR3 spells CSASGSSYEQYF. The CDR3 coding sequence is TGCAGCGCTAGCGGGAGCTCCTACGAGCAGTACTTC.